Described below is a single TCR beta chain sequence and its context. This specimen belongs to a study of blood T cell repertoires in COVID-19. The CDR3 contains 20 residues. The V gene's germline CDR1 is SGDLS and CDR2 YYNGEE. Trimming took 4 bases from V and 0 from J, leaving 25 bases between them. Per the original methods: It was from reference gene primer amplification that nucleated cell counts were estimated. Profiled with immunoSEQ multiplex PCR; TCRdb holds only in-frame clones, not every one. V and J calls and clone size are given by that table; D and trimming were obtained from the DNA. The table lists about 300,000 clones, about nine tenths of them singletons.

The sequence came from a woman between 18 and 29 years old who had recovered from COVID-19. The sample consisted of PBMCs or T cells enriched from blood (not recorded which). The V and J genes are TRBV9 and TRBJ1-4, with D possibly being TRBD1 (5 bases). This chain's CDR3 is CASSPAGILGSYATNEKLFF. The CDR3 DNA is TGTGCCAGCAGCCCTGCAGGGATACTGGGCTCCTATGCAACTAATGAAAAACTGTTTTTT.